What follows are 10 T cell receptor beta chains derived from one specimen sequenced in a study of immune characterization of retroperitoneal liposarcoma. A single record per CDR3 protein comes from TCRdb applying MiXCR to the PCR reads. Among roughly 11,000 distinct CDR3 sequences listed, around 24% were seen once. Sequencing was carried out using tumor tissue. The origin of the receptors is a female donor with retroperitoneal liposarcoma.

The J gene is TRBJ2-1, the V gene TRBV20-1; 8 bases are shared with TRBD2. After removal of 6 bases from V and 15 bases from J, the junction contained 13 bases not matched to a gene. CDR1 is DFQATT and CDR2 is SNEGSKA in the germline V gene (reference sequence). This CDR3 has 12 amino acids. The CDR3: CSAQPVAGQAFF. CDR3 nucleotides: TGCAGTGCCCAACCTGTAGCGGGACAAGCGTTCTTC.

Sample share makes this clonotype medium-sized (0.01 to 0.1%). The CDR3 DNA reads as TGTGCCAGCAGCTTTGGGACTAGCGGGGGGGGAACTAGCACAGATACGCAGTATTTT. It yields the protein CASSFGTSGGGTSTDTQYF. The J gene is TRBJ2-3, the V gene TRBV12-3 or TRBV12-4; 16 nucleotides agree with TRBD2. With V trimmed by 6 bases and J by 0 bases, 9 bases remained unmatched. The CDR3 runs to 19 residues.

This clonotype is judged medium-sized. The chain is built from TRBV7-6 and TRBJ2-2; D may be TRBD2 (6 bases). This CDR3 comprises 22 residues. The ends were cut back, 1 base at V and 0 bases at J, with 27 bases in the middle. CDR1 is SGHVS, CDR2 FNYEAQ, per germline. Here the CDR3 reads CASSLVAGRSTGKDANTGELFF. DNA for the CDR3: TGTGCCAGCAGCTTAGTTGCGGGAAGGTCCACCGGGAAAGACGCGAACACCGGGGAGCTGTTTTTT.

This clonotype was detected only a few times. The junction departs from germline at one end; a sequencing error may be responsible. The chain has TRBV5-3 and TRBJ2-5, with D perhaps TRBD2 (6 bases). TRBV5-3 is labeled an ORF, and its function is uncertain. The CDR3 totals 15 residues. CDR3 coding DNA: TGTGCCAGCAGCTTGTACGCGGGAACGGGTGAGACCCAGTACTTC. Translation gives CASSLYAGTGETQYF.

In its sample, this clonotype was seen a few times. The rearrangement uses TRBV7-3 and TRBJ2-1; the match to TRBD2 covers 7 bases. Per germline, CDR1 SGHTA and CDR2 FQGTGA. The CDR3 is 15 residues long. With 2 bases clipped from V and 13 bases from J, the junction kept 14 bases outside the gene matches. The CDR3 DNA sequence: TGTGCCAGCAGCTTATCTAGCGGAGGGGATGAGACCCAGTTCTTC. Translation: CASSLSSGGDETQFF.

This clonotype was counted many times. V is TRBV7-2 and J is TRBJ1-6; D is perhaps TRBD1 (5 bases). The CDR3 is 16 amino acids. The V and J ends lost 3 bases and 9 bases respectively, with 18 bases between them. Germline CDR1 and CDR2: SGHTA and FQGNSA. CDR3 DNA sequence: TGTGCCAGCAGCTTGGGAGGGGCCAGGTTTAGTTCACCCCTCCACTTT. Amino acid sequence: CASSLGGARFSSPLHF.

This clonotype has at least ten counts. The chain joins TRBV27 to TRBJ2-3; 9 nucleotides align to TRBD2. Near its end, the DNA agrees better with TRBJ2-7, so the J call may be wrong. Germline CDR1 and CDR2: MNHEY and SMNVEV (reference sequence). CDR3 size: 13 residues. The CDR3 loop reads CASSWREGWEQYF. The CDR3 bases are TGTGCCAGCAGTTGGCGGGAGGGTTGGGAGCAGTACTTC.

This clonotype is medium-sized by share. The chain recombines TRBV6-6 with TRBJ2-1, with D perhaps TRBD2 (6 bases). V was trimmed by 8 bases and J by 7 bases, leaving 12 bases between them. Germline CDR1 is MNHNY and CDR2 is SVGAGI (reference sequence). This CDR3 comprises 12 residues. Written as DNA, the CDR3 is TGTGCCAGCCGATCGCGGGGAAATGAGCAGTTCTTC. Translating it yields CASRSRGNEQFF.

This clonotype is medium-sized by share. The rearrangement joins TRBV6-1 to TRBJ1-1, with D unresolved. The CDR3 is 16 residues long. Per germline, CDR1 MNHNS and CDR2 SASEGT. Trimming removed 1 base from V and 4 bases from J, with 16 bases in between. CDR3 loop: CASSEGWLGVATEAFF. The CDR3, as DNA: TGTGCCAGCAGTGAAGGGTGGTTAGGAGTTGCCACTGAAGCTTTCTTT.

This clonotype is categorized as medium-sized. The V call is TRBV6-1, the J call TRBJ1-1; 8 bases line up with TRBD1. CDR3 size: 15 residues. Germline CDR1 reads MNHNS; CDR2 reads SASEGT. V dropped 8 bases and J dropped 2; count of bases not matched to a gene: 10. The CDR3 DNA follows: TGTGCCAGCTCTTACAGGGGGTATTTAAACACTGAAGCTTTCTTT. Protein product: CASSYRGYLNTEAFF.